These T cell receptor beta chains were read from a single sample in a study of blood T cells in healthy people across ages. TCRdb reprocessed the 5' RACE reads via MiXCR and lists one record per CDR3 protein. The profile covers 1.5 million to 2 million distinct CDR3 sequences, with 35% to 50% appearing a single time and roughly 24% taken by the ten largest. Material for sequencing was blood. The receptor set was obtained from a human donor in good health. Each CDR3 is given with its conserved first and last residue. The D gene is left open where the match is weak. Not all rows give a size; the values are once, few, many and, for expanded clones, a class.

CASSLVAGSSTDTQYF | TGTGCCAGCAGCCTCGTAGCGGGGAGTAGCACAGATACGCAGTATTTT | TRBV7-3 | TRBD2 | few | TRBJ2-3
CASSRLGPTYNEQFF | TGTGCCAGCAGCCGGCTGGGGCCGACCTACAATGAGCAGTTCTTC | TRBV7-8 | NA | NA | TRBJ2-1
CASSLFKGQQPQHF | TGTGCCAGCAGTTTATTTAAGGGGCAACAGCCCCAGCATTTT | TRBV12-3/TRBV12-4 | NA | NA | TRBJ1-5
CASRDMPNQPQHF | TGTGCCAGCAGGGATATGCCCAATCAGCCCCAGCATTTT | TRBV6-1 | NA | NA | TRBJ1-5
CASSVRPSGGTYEQYF | TGTGCCAGCAGCGTCAGGCCCAGCGGGGGCACCTACGAGCAGTACTTC | TRBV9 | TRBD2 | NA | TRBJ2-7
CASKKGTGGRQETQYF | TGTGCCAGCAAAAAGGGGACAGGGGGAAGACAAGAGACCCAGTACTTC | TRBV7-8 | TRBD1 | few | TRBJ2-5
CSARQITGVGTQYF | TGCAGTGCTAGACAAATTACGGGGGTGGGTACGCAGTATTTT | TRBV20-1 | NA | few | TRBJ2-3
CSAMTDSQETQYF | TGCAGTGCCATGACAGATTCCCAAGAGACCCAGTACTTC | TRBV20-1 | NA | few | TRBJ2-5
CASSLTGGQRYSPLHF | TGTGCCAGCAGCCTGACAGGGGGACAAAGGTATTCACCCCTCCACTTT | TRBV14 | TRBD1 | few | TRBJ1-6
CASSPLSGLSNQPQHF | TGTGCCAGCAGCCCCCTTTCGGGTCTGAGCAATCAGCCCCAGCATTTT | TRBV6-6 | NA | NA | TRBJ1-5
CASRPIQGDGTEAFF | TGCGCCAGCAGACCTATCCAAGGGGACGGGACTGAAGCTTTCTTT | TRBV5-1 | NA | NA | TRBJ1-1
CVSSLNSGTSRDEQYF | TGCGTCAGCAGCTTAAATAGCGGGACTAGCCGAGACGAGCAGTACTTC | TRBV5-1 | TRBD2 | NA | TRBJ2-7
CASSQSAGASEESEQFF | TGTGCCAGCAGCCAATCCGCCGGGGCTAGCGAGGAGAGTGAGCAGTTCTTC | TRBV4-2 | NA | NA | TRBJ2-1
CAISELPRGGDYEQYF | TGTGCCATCAGTGAGCTACCCAGGGGCGGAGACTACGAGCAGTACTTC | TRBV10-3 | NA | NA | TRBJ2-7
CASSYERGPQHF | TGTGCCAGCAGTTACGAGAGGGGGCCCCAGCATTTT | TRBV6-6 | NA | many | TRBJ1-5
CASSLDRATYEQYF | TGCGCCAGCAGCTTGGACAGGGCGACCTACGAGCAGTACTTC | TRBV5-1 | NA | many | TRBJ2-7
CASSYWTLMDPGVTGANVLTF | TGTGCCAGCAGTTACTGGACTCTAATGGACCCGGGAGTCACTGGGGCCAACGTCCTGACTTTC | TRBV6-2/TRBV6-3 | NA | few | TRBJ2-6
CASSWSLAGDGYTF | TGTGCCAGCAGCTGGAGTTTGGCGGGGGATGGCTACACCTTC | TRBV5-6 | NA | NA | TRBJ1-2
CASSLSGGRRETQYF | TGTGCCAGCAGCTTATCAGGGGGCAGACGAGAGACCCAGTACTTC | TRBV11-2 | TRBD1 | NA | TRBJ2-5
CASSSDFGAKNIQYF | TGTGCCAGCAGTTCGGATTTTGGGGCCAAAAACATTCAGTACTTC | TRBV12-3/TRBV12-4 | NA | few | TRBJ2-4
CASRFTGQAFF | TGTGCCAGCAGGTTCACGGGTCAGGCTTTCTTT | TRBV12-3/TRBV12-4 | NA | few | TRBJ1-1
CASSSTGTLGVLRSNEQFF | TGTGCCAGCAGCTCGACAGGAACCCTAGGGGTTCTGCGTTCCAATGAGCAGTTCTTC | TRBV9 | NA | NA | TRBJ2-1
CASSEQDEQFF | TGTGCCAGCAGTGAACAGGATGAGCAGTTCTTC | TRBV6-2/TRBV6-3 | NA | few | TRBJ2-1
CASSSRRDGNEKLFF | TGTGCCAGCAGTTCACGTCGGGACGGGAATGAAAAACTGTTTTTT | TRBV9 | NA | NA | TRBJ1-4
CSASFVQFMNTEAFF | TGCAGTGCTAGCTTCGTTCAGTTCATGAACACTGAAGCTTTCTTT | TRBV20-1 | NA | NA | TRBJ1-1
CASSSRTVGDETQYF | TGTGCCAGCAGCTCAAGGACAGTGGGTGATGAGACCCAGTACTTC | TRBV7-9 | NA | once | TRBJ2-5
CASSWNVNNQPQHF | TGTGCCAGCAGCTGGAACGTCAACAATCAGCCCCAGCATTTT | TRBV5-5 | NA | NA | TRBJ1-5
CASRGPGGLNEQFF | TGCGCCAGCAGAGGCCCAGGGGGCCTGAATGAGCAGTTCTTC | TRBV4-3 | TRBD1 | NA | TRBJ2-1
CASSLIEGGEAFF | TGTGCCAGCAGCTTAATAGAGGGCGGTGAAGCTTTCTTT | TRBV7-9 | NA | NA | TRBJ1-1
CASSPLVGQGLAKNIQYF | TGTGCCAGCAGCCCGCTCGTGGGACAGGGGCTAGCCAAAAACATTCAGTACTTC | TRBV11-2 | TRBD1 | NA | TRBJ2-4
CSARNPTRGLETQYF | TGCAGTGCTAGAAACCCAACCAGGGGATTAGAGACCCAGTACTTC | TRBV20-1 | NA | few | TRBJ2-5
CASSPGQGKWEQYF | TGTGCCAGCAGTCCCGGACAGGGGAAGTGGGAGCAGTACTTC | TRBV12-3/TRBV12-4 | TRBD1 | NA | TRBJ2-7
CASSDSLLGPETQYF | TGTGCCAGCAGTGACAGTTTACTAGGGCCGGAGACCCAGTACTTC | TRBV2 | NA | NA | TRBJ2-5
CSATLRVRDHIQYF | TGCAGTGCAACCCTGAGGGTTCGGGACCACATTCAGTACTTC | TRBV20-1 | NA | many | TRBJ2-4
CASSPPISVDTQYF | TGTGCCAGCTCACCCCCCATCTCGGTGGATACGCAGTATTTT | TRBV18 | NA | few | TRBJ2-3
CASSVAGQGNTIYF | TGTGCCAGCAGCGTAGCGGGACAGGGAAACACCATATATTTT | TRBV9 | TRBD1 | NA | TRBJ1-3
CASRPVERWYGYTF | TGTGCCAGCAGGCCCGTCGAGAGATGGTATGGCTACACCTTC | TRBV6-2/TRBV6-3 | NA | NA | TRBJ1-2
CASSHVGQGTYGYTF | TGCGCCAGCAGCCACGTGGGACAGGGGACCTATGGCTACACCTTC | TRBV4-3 | TRBD1 | few | TRBJ1-2
CASSGGPDSPLHF | TGTGCCAGCAGCGGGGGCCCGGATTCACCCCTCCACTTT | TRBV7-9 | NA | NA | TRBJ1-6
CASSALGGSVTNEQFF | TGTGCCAGCAGTGCCCTCGGGGGTTCGGTGACCAATGAGCAGTTCTTC | TRBV2 | NA | few | TRBJ2-1
CASSMGQFHGYTF | TGTGCCAGCAGCATGGGACAGTTTCATGGCTACACCTTC | TRBV12-3/TRBV12-4 | TRBD1 | once | TRBJ1-2
CASSPRVRQADNYGYTF | TGTGCCAGCAGTCCCCGGGTTCGACAGGCCGACAACTATGGCTACACCTTC | TRBV6-2/TRBV6-3 | NA | NA | TRBJ1-2
CASSTQVTEYERYF | TGTGCCAGCAGCACCCAAGTAACAGAATACGAGCGGTACTTC | TRBV11-2 | NA | NA | TRBJ2-4
CSSGTDLGEQYF | TGCAGTAGCGGGACAGACCTTGGCGAGCAGTACTTC | TRBV20-1 | NA | once | TRBJ2-7
CSARNRVGAHNQPQHF | TGCAGTGCTAGGAATAGGGTTGGCGCCCACAATCAGCCCCAGCATTTT | TRBV20-1 | NA | NA | TRBJ1-5
CSAQRDRQETQYF | TGCAGTGCCCAACGGGACAGACAAGAGACCCAGTACTTC | TRBV20-1 | TRBD1 | few | TRBJ2-5
CASSLGGVGEGEQFF | TGTGCCAGCAGCTTGGGCGGGGTTGGGGAGGGTGAGCAGTTCTTC | TRBV7-2 | TRBD2 | NA | TRBJ2-1
CASSFQGPTDTQYF | TGTGCCAGCAGTTTCCAGGGTCCCACAGATACGCAGTATTTT | TRBV27 | NA | NA | TRBJ2-3
CASSLAPVSTDTQYF | TGTGCCAGCAGCTTAGCGCCAGTTAGCACAGATACGCAGTATTTT | TRBV7-2 | NA | NA | TRBJ2-3
CASSPSGPADTQYF | TGCGCCAGCAGCCCTAGCGGGCCCGCAGATACGCAGTATTTT | TRBV5-1 | TRBD2 | NA | TRBJ2-3
CSARLRGGETQYF | TGCAGTGCTAGGCTGCGGGGAGGGGAGACCCAGTACTTC | TRBV20-1 | TRBD2 | many | TRBJ2-5
CASSQGGYTTDTQYF | TGCGCCAGCAGCCAAGGAGGATATACCACAGATACGCAGTATTTT | TRBV4-3 | NA | NA | TRBJ2-3
CASRGQPRQPQHF | TGTGCCAGCAGGGGACAACCGCGACAGCCCCAGCATTTT | TRBV6-6 | NA | NA | TRBJ1-5
CASSRSRGAVVMASEAFF | TGCGCCAGCAGCCGTTCAAGGGGGGCGGTTGTGATGGCTTCTGAAGCTTTCTTT | TRBV4-3 | NA | NA | TRBJ1-1
CASSQGTGFAETQFF | TGCGCCAGCAGCCAAGGGACAGGGTTTGCGGAGACCCAGTTCTTC | TRBV4-3 | TRBD1 | NA | TRBJ2-1
CASRQSGGTLPTDTQYF | TGTGCCAGCAGACAGAGCGGGGGTACTCTCCCCACAGATACGCAGTATTTT | TRBV11-2 | TRBD2 | NA | TRBJ2-3
CSAREGIYGYTF | TGCAGTGCTAGAGAAGGGATTTATGGCTACACCTTC | TRBV20-1 | NA | few | TRBJ1-2
CASSQVGAYGYTF | TGCGCCAGCAGCCAGGTCGGGGCCTATGGCTACACCTTC | TRBV4-1 | NA | NA | TRBJ1-2
CASSLDRLGISYEQYF | TGTGCCAGCAGCTTAGATCGATTGGGGATCTCCTACGAGCAGTACTTC | TRBV11-2 | NA | NA | TRBJ2-7